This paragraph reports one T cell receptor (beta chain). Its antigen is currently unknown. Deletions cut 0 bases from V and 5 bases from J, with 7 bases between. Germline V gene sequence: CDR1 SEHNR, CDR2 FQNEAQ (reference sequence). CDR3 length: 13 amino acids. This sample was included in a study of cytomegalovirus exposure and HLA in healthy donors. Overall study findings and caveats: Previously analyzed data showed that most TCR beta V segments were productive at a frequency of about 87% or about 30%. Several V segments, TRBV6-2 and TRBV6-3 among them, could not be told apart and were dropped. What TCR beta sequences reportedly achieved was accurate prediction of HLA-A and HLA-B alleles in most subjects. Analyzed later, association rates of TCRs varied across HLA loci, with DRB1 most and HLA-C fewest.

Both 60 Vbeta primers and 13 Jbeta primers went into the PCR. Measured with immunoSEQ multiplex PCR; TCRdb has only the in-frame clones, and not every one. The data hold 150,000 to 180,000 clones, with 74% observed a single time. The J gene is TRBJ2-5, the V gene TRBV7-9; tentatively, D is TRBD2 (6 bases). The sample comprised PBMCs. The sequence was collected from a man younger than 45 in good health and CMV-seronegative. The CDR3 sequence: CASSLAGTETQYF. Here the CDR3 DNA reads TGTGCCAGCAGCTTAGCGGGGACTGAGACCCAGTACTTC. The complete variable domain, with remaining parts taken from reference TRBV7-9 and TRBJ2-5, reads DTGVSQNPRHKITKRGQNVTFRCDPISEHNRLYWYRQTLGQGPEFLTYFQNEAQLEKSRLLSDRFSAERPKGSFSTLEIQRTEQGDSAMYLCASSLAGTETQYFGPGTRLLVL.